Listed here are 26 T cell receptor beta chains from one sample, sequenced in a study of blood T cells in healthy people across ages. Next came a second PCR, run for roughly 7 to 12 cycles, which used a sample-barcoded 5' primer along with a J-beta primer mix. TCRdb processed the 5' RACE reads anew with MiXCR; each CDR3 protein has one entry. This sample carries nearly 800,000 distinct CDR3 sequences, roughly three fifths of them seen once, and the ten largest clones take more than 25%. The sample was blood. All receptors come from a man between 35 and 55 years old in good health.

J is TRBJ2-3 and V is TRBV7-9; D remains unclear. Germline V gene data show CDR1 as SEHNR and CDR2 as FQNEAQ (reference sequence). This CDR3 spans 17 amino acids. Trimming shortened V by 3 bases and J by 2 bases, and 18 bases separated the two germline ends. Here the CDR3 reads CASSFGQEYLLTDTQYF. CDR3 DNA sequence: TGTGCCAGCAGCTTTGGGCAGGAATACCTGCTCACAGATACGCAGTATTTT. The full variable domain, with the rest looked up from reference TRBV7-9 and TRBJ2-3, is DTGVSQNPRHKITKRGQNVTFRCDPISEHNRLYWYRQTLGQGPEFLTYFQNEAQLEKSRLLSDRFSAERPKGSFSTLEIQRTEQGDSAMYLCASSFGQEYLLTDTQYFGPGTRLTVL.

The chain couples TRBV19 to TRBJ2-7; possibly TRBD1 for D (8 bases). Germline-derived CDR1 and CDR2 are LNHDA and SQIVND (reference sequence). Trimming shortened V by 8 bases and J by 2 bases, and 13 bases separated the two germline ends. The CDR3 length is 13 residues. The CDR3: CASGQGLTYEQYF. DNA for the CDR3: TGTGCCAGTGGACAGGGACTAACCTACGAGCAGTACTTC.

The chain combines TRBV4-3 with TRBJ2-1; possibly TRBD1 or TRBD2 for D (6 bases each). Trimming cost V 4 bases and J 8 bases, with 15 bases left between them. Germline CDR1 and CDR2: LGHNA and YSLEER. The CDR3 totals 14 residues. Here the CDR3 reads CASSPRVGGDEQFF. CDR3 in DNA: TGCGCCAGCAGCCCCCGGGTCGGGGGCGATGAGCAGTTCTTC.

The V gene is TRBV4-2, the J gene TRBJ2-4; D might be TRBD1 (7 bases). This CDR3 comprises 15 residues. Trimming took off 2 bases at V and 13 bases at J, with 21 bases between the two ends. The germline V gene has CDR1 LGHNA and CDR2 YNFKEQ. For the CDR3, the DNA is TGTGCCAGCAGCCAACCTGGGACAGCGGGTGAGGAGCAGTACTTC. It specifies CASSQPGTAGEEQYF.

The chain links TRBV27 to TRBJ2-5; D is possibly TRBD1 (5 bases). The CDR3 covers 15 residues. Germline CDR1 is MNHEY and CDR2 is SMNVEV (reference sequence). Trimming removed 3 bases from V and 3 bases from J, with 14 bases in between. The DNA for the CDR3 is TGTGCCAGCAGTTTGTCGAGACAGTCAAAAGAGACCCAGTACTTC. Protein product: CASSLSRQSKETQYF.

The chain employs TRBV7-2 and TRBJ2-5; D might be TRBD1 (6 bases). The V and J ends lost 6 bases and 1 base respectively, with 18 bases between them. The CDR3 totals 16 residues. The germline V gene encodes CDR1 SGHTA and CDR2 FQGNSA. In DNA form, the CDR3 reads TGTGCCAGCAGTTCACCTAGGGGACACCGCCAAGAGACCCAGTACTTC. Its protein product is CASSSPRGHRQETQYF.

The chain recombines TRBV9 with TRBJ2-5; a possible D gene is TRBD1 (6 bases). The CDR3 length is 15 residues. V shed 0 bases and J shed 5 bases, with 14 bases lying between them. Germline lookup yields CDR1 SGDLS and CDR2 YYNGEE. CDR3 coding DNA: TGTGCCAGCAGCGTAGACAGGGCGAGAGGGGAGACCCAGTACTTC. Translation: CASSVDRARGETQYF.

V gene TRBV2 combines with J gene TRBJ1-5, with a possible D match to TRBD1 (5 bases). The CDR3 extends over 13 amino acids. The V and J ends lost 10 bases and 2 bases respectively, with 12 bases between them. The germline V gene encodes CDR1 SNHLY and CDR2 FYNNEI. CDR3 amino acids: CATQDTRNQPQHF. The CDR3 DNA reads TGTGCCACCCAGGACACCCGCAATCAGCCCCAGCATTTT.

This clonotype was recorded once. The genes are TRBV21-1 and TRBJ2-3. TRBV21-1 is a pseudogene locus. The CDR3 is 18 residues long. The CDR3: CASSKGVGCTDRTDTQYF. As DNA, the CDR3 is TGTGCCAGCAGCAAAGGCGTAGGCTGCACGGACCGCACAGATACGCAGTATTTT.

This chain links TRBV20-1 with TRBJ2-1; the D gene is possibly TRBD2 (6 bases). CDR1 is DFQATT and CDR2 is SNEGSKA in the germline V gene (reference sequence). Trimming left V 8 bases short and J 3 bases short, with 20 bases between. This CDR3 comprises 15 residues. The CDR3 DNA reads TGCAGTACTAATAGGGGCGGGGTGAGCTACAATGAGCAGTTCTTC. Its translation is CSTNRGGVSYNEQFF.

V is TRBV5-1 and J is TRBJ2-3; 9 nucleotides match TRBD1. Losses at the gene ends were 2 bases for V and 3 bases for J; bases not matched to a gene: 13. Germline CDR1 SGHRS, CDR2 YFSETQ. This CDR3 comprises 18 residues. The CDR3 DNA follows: TGCGCCAGCAGCTTCGGCCCAACACAGGGGGCAGGAACAGATACGCAGTATTTT. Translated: CASSFGPTQGAGTDTQYF.

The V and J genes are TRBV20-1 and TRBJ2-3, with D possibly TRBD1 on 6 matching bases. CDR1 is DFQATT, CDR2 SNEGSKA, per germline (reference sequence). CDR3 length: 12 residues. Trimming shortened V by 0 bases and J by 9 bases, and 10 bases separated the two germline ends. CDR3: CSARETGGTQYF. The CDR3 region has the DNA TGCAGTGCTAGAGAGACTGGGGGCACGCAGTATTTT.

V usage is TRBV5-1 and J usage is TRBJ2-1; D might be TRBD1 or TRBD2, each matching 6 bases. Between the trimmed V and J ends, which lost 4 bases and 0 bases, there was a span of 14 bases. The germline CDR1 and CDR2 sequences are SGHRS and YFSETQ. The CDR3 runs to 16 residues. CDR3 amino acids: CASSPGAGSSYNEQFF. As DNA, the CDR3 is TGCGCCAGCAGCCCGGGGGCGGGGAGCTCCTACAATGAGCAGTTCTTC.

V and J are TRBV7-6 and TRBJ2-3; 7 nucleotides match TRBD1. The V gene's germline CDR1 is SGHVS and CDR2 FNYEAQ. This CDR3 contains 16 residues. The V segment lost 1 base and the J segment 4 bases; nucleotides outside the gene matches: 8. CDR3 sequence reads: CASSLEGQRRSDTQYF. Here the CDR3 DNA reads TGTGCCAGCAGCTTAGAGGGACAGCGGCGGTCAGATACGCAGTATTTT.

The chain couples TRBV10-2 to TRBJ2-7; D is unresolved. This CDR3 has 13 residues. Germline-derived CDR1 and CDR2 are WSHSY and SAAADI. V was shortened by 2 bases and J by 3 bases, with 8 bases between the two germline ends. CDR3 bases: TGCGCCAGCAGTGAGAAGGTTGTCTACGAGCAGTACTTC. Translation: CASSEKVVYEQYF.

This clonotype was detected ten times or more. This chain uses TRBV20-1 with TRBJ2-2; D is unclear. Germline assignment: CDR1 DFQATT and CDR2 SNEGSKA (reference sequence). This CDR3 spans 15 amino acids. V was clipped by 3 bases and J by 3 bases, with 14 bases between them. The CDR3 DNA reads TGCAGTGCTAGGGATATGGGTAGAGACACCGGGGAGCTGTTTTTT. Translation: CSARDMGRDTGELFF.

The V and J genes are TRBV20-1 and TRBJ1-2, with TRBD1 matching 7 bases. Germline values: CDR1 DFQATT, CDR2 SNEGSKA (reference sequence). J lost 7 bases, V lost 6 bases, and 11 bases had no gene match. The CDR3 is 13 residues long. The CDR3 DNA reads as TGCAGTGCCGTGGGGAGACAGGGTACTGGCTACACCTTC. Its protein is CSAVGRQGTGYTF.

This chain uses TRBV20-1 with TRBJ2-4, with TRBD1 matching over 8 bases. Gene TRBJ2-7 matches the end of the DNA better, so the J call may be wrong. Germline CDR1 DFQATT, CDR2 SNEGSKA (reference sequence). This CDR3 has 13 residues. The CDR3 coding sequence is TGCAGTGCCTTGACAGGGGAGATCTACGAGCAGTACTTC. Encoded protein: CSALTGEIYEQYF.

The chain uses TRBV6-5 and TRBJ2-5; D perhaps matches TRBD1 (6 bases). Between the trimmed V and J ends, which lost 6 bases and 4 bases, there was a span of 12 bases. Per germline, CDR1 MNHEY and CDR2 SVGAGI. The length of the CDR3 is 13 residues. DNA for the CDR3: TGTGCCAGCAGACCTACAGGGATAGAGACCCAGTACTTC. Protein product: CASRPTGIETQYF.

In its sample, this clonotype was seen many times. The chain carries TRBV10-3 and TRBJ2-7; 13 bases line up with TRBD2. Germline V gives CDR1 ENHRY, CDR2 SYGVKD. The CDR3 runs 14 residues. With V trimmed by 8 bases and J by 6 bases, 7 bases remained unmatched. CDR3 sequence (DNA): TGTGCCATCGAGGGGCGGACTAGCGGGGGCGAGCAGTACTTC. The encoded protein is CAIEGRTSGGEQYF.

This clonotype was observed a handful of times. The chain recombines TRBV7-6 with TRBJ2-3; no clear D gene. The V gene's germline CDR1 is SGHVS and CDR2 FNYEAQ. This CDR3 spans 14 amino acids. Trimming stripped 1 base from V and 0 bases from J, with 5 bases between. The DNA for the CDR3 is TGTGCCAGCAGCTTAGTTTCTAGCACAGATACGCAGTATTTT. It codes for CASSLVSSTDTQYF.

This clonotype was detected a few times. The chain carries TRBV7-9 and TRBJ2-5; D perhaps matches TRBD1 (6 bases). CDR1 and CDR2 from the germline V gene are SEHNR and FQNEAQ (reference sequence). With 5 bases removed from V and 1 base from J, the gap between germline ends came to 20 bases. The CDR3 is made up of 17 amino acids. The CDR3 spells CASSHPIAQGAQETQYF. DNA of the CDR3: TGTGCCAGCAGCCACCCTATAGCACAGGGAGCCCAAGAGACCCAGTACTTC.

The DNA for the CDR3 is TGTGCCAGCAGCCAAGGCGCGGGGGCGGACTATGGCTACACCTTC. Its protein is CASSQGAGADYGYTF. The rearrangement links TRBV4-2 to TRBJ1-2; maybe TRBD1 (6 bases). V was pared by 1 base and J by 3 bases, with 12 bases between. The CDR3 totals 15 residues. Germline V CDR1 and CDR2: LGHNA, YNFKEQ.

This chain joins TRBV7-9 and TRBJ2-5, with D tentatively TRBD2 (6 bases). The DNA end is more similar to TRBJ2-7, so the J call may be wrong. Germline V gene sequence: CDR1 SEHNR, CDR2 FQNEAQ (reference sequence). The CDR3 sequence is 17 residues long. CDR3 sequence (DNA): TGTGCCAGCAGCCGTGTTCGTAGCGGATCAGGAGCCTACGAGCAGTACTTC. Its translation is CASSRVRSGSGAYEQYF.

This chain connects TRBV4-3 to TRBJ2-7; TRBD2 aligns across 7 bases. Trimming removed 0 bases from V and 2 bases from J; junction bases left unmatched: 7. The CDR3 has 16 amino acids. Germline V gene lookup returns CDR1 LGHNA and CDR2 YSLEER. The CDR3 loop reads CASSQDLASGTYEQYF. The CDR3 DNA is TGCGCCAGCAGCCAAGATTTGGCTAGCGGAACCTACGAGCAGTACTTC.

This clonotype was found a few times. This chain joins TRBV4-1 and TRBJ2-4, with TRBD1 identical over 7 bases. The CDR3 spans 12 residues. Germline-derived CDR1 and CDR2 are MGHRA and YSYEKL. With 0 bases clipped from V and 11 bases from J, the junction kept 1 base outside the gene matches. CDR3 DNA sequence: TGCGCCAGCAGCCAAGATCAGGGGGTTCAGTACTTC. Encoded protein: CASSQDQGVQYF.